This TCR beta chain originates from a study of T cell repertoires in cytomegalovirus infection. At the level of the study: Carrying CMV and the relevant HLA type showed in public TCR beta signatures.

Germline lookup yields CDR1 MDHEN and CDR2 SYDVKM. V shed 0 bases and J 5 bases; nucleotides not matched to a gene: 2. This CDR3 is built from 15 residues. TCRdb reprocessed the reads via MiXCR and lists one record per CDR3 protein. The sample holds about 920,000 distinct CDR3 sequences, around 32% seen once. This clonotype has more than one count but fewer than ten. No antigen is known for it. Regarding the study as a whole: HLA-C-restricted CMV-specific TCR beta clonotypes were dominant in the ex vivo response.

The input for sequencing was cultured CD8+ T cells from PBMCs, taken from culture after CMV antigen stimulation. The receptor was derived from a human donor in good health (CMV status not recorded). Some clones in this sample may be carry-over from other donors' samples. The genes are TRBV28 and TRBJ2-1; 9 nucleotides match TRBD2. Here the CDR3 reads CASSLWLAGHNEQFF. The DNA for the CDR3 is TGTGCCAGCAGTTTATGGCTAGCGGGACACAATGAGCAGTTCTTC.